The 17 T cell receptor beta chains below come from one sample, sequenced in a study of regulatory T cells in long-lasting Graves disease. The sample's time point: persistent/refractory GD, antithyroid drugs over 5 years with positive TRAb. PBMC-extracted RNA yielded the TCR library. CDR3-region Arm-PCR and iRepertoire HTBI primers produced the TCR beta libraries. TCRdb re-analysed the multiplex PCR reads in MiXCR, keeping a single row per CDR3 protein. The table includes around 300,000 distinct CDR3 sequences, 22% detected once. This sample comprised peripheral blood mononuclear cells (PBMCs), obtained when the disease was refractory, from a patient treated with antithyroid drugs. These receptors all come from a female donor with Graves disease.

This clonotype was seen a few times. The V and J genes are TRBV7-9 and TRBJ1-1, with unresolved D. V gave up 1 base and J gave up 3 bases, with 6 bases separating them. The CDR3 is made up of 13 amino acids. CDR1 and CDR2 from the germline V gene are SEHNR and FQNEAQ (reference sequence). In nucleotides, the CDR3 is TGTGCCAGCAGCTTAGTTTTGTACACTGAAGCTTTCTTT. Translation: CASSLVLYTEAFF.

The chain couples TRBV30 to TRBJ1-1; no clear D. This CDR3 has 13 amino acids. Trimming pared 3 bases from V and 0 bases from J, leaving 8 bases between. CDR1 is GTSNPN, CDR2 SVGIG, per germline (reference sequence). As DNA, the CDR3 is TGTGCCTGGAGAGAACAGTTGAACACTGAAGCTTTCTTT. It encodes CAWREQLNTEAFF.

J is TRBJ2-2 and V is TRBV7-2; 8 nucleotides match TRBD2. V gave up 7 bases and J gave up 3 bases; unmatched junction bases: 7. The CDR3 sequence is 15 residues long. CDR1 is SGHTA, CDR2 FQGNSA, per germline. In DNA form, the CDR3 reads TGTGCCAGCATGACTCTCGGGAGGGACACCGGGGAGCTGTTTTTT. The encoded protein is CASMTLGRDTGELFF.

This clonotype was counted between two and nine times. The chain combines TRBV5-6 with TRBJ2-5, with unresolved D. The CDR3 loop spans 16 amino acids. Germline CDR1 reads SGHDT; CDR2 reads YYEEEE. V was shortened by 4 bases and J by 1 base, with 17 bases between the two germline ends. The CDR3 reads CASSIIAPTVQETQYF. The CDR3 DNA sequence: TGTGCCAGCAGCATAATTGCCCCGACGGTCCAAGAGACCCAGTACTTC. The whole variable domain, remainder taken from reference TRBV5-6 and TRBJ2-5, is DAGVTQSPTHLIKTRGQQVTLRCSPKSGHDTVSWYQQALGQGPQFIFQYYEEEERQRGNFPDRFSGHQFPNYSSELNVNALLLGDSALYLCASSIIAPTVQETQYFGPGTRLLVL.

This clonotype was counted a single time. The conserved phenylalanine or tryptophan is not found at the CDR3 terminus, so this likely reflects a read error. J is TRBJ2-7 and V is TRBV28, with 9 bases identical to TRBD1. Looked up from germline, CDR1 is MDHEN and CDR2 is SYDVKM. V shed 4 bases and J 6 bases; nucleotides not matched to a gene: 16. This CDR3 comprises 17 residues. The CDR3 DNA follows: TGTGCCAGCAGTTCTGCATTCCTCCGGGACAGGGATGCCGAGCAGTACCTC. This translates into CASSSAFLRDRDAEQYL.

In the case of this clonotype: This clone may be a read error of a much larger clone one base away. The J gene is TRBJ2-7, the V gene TRBV28; D is possibly TRBD1 or TRBD2 (6 bases each). The CDR3 is 14 residues long. V shed 5 bases and J shed 7 bases, with 18 bases lying between them. Germline lookup yields CDR1 MDHEN and CDR2 SYDVKM. DNA of the CDR3: TGTGCCAGCAGTGGATTCGAGGGGGGTTGGGAGCAGTACTTC. Translating gives CASSGFEGGWEQYF.

Ten or more counts support this clonotype. V gene TRBV28 combines with J gene TRBJ1-6; D might be TRBD1 (5 bases). Germline V gives CDR1 MDHEN, CDR2 SYDVKM. The CDR3 covers 17 residues. Trimming pared 4 bases from V and 1 base from J, leaving 14 bases between. The CDR3 region has the DNA TGTGCCAGCAGTTGGTACCCGAGGGGTTCCTATAATTCACCCCTCCACTTT. It codes for CASSWYPRGSYNSPLHF.

The sample holds a few counts of this clonotype. The chain has TRBV20-1 and TRBJ2-7; D perhaps matches TRBD2 (5 bases). Per germline, CDR1 DFQATT and CDR2 SNEGSKA (reference sequence). Trimming stripped 1 base from V and 4 bases from J, with 14 bases between. The CDR3 covers 14 residues. The CDR3 DNA follows: TGCAGTGCTAGAGCCGAGGGTGCTCTGTACGAGCAGTACTTC. This gives the protein CSARAEGALYEQYF.

This clonotype came up many times. The CDR3: CASSQETSGRPGELFF. CDR3 in DNA: TGTGCCAGCAGCCAGGAGACTAGCGGGAGGCCCGGGGAGCTGTTTTTT. The V call is TRBV3-1, the J call TRBJ2-2, with 13 bases aligning to TRBD2. The germline gives CDR1 LGHDT, CDR2 YNNKEL (reference sequence). This CDR3 is built from 16 residues. The trim removed 3 bases at V and 6 bases at J, leaving 4 bases unmatched.

This chain connects TRBV6-4 to TRBJ2-7, with 7 positions matching TRBD1. CDR1 and CDR2 (germline): MRHNA, SNTAGT. This CDR3 has 15 amino acids. V shed 3 bases, J shed 7 bases, and the junction held 12 bases outside the gene matches. CDR3 in amino acids: CASSEAWQGRGEQYF. The CDR3, as DNA: TGTGCCAGCAGTGAAGCGTGGCAGGGCAGGGGGGAGCAGTACTTC.

The genes are TRBV19 and TRBJ1-5; tentative D call: TRBD1 (5 bases). The CDR3 consists of 15 residues. V was shortened by 3 bases and J by 2 bases, with 11 bases between the two germline ends. Per the germline V gene, CDR1 is LNHDA and CDR2 is SQIVND (reference sequence). The CDR3 is CASSIGAARNQPQHF. The DNA of the CDR3 is TGTGCCAGTAGTATCGGGGCAGCGCGCAATCAGCCCCAGCATTTT.

This clonotype turned up a few times. The rearrangement links TRBV7-8 to TRBJ2-6; 7 bases match TRBD2. The CDR3 runs 18 residues. Germline V gene data show CDR1 as SGHVS and CDR2 as FQNEAQ. With 4 bases clipped from V and 0 bases from J, the junction kept 9 bases outside the gene matches. This CDR3 reads CASSYKRDGDSGANVLTF. The CDR3 nucleotides are TGTGCCAGCAGCTACAAGCGGGACGGAGACTCTGGGGCCAACGTCCTGACTTTC.

This clonotype was counted ten times or more. The chain has TRBV28 and TRBJ2-7, with TRBD2 matching over 10 bases. Germline loops: CDR1 MDHEN, CDR2 SYDVKM. V was pared by 6 bases and J by 3 bases, with 8 bases of the junction left unmatched. This CDR3 has 15 residues. CDR3 bases: TGTGCCAGCAGCCCCTATCTAGCGGGAGTCTACGAGCAGTACTTC. It specifies CASSPYLAGVYEQYF.

This clonotype was seen many times. The chain combines TRBV12-3 or TRBV12-4 with TRBJ2-7; possibly TRBD1 for D (6 bases). The CDR3 extends over 14 amino acids. The ends were cut back, 6 bases at V and 3 bases at J, with 15 bases in the middle. The CDR3 region is CASSKQGSIYEQYF. Here the CDR3 DNA reads TGTGCCAGCAGCAAACAGGGTTCTATCTACGAGCAGTACTTC.

This clonotype was picked up many times. The J gene is TRBJ2-7, the V gene TRBV15, with 7 bases fitting TRBD1. The germline CDR1 and CDR2 sequences are LNHNV and YYDKDF (reference sequence). J gave up 6 bases and V 4 bases, and 6 bases lay outside the gene matches. The CDR3 contains 13 residues. The CDR3 sequence is CATSTTGVGEQYF. CDR3 coding DNA: TGTGCCACCAGCACAACAGGGGTGGGCGAGCAGTACTTC. Supplemented by reference TRBV15 and TRBJ2-7, the full variable domain reads DAMVIQNPRYQVTQFGKPVTLSCSQTLNHNVMYWYQQKSSQAPKLLFHYYDKDFNNEADTPDNFQSRRPNTSFCFLDIRSPGLGDTAMYLCATSTTGVGEQYFGPGTRLTVT.

CDR3: CASSLEEISYEQYF. In DNA, the CDR3 is TGTGCCAGCAGCTTAGAGGAGATCTCCTACGAGCAGTACTTC. The rearrangement links TRBV7-2 to TRBJ2-7; D ambiguous. Trimming took 1 base from V and 0 from J, leaving 7 bases between them. The V gene's germline CDR1 is SGHTA and CDR2 FQGNSA. This CDR3 contains 14 residues.

This clonotype appeared many times. The V gene is TRBV2, the J gene TRBJ2-2; D uncertain. Looked up from germline, CDR1 is SNHLY and CDR2 is FYNNEI. V was shortened by 0 bases and J by 0 bases, with 11 bases between the two germline ends. The length of the CDR3 is 17 residues. The CDR3 loop reads CASSEALLAANTGELFF. CDR3 bases: TGTGCCAGCAGTGAAGCGCTTCTTGCCGCGAACACCGGGGAGCTGTTTTTT.